A few counts support the clone carrying this TCR beta chain. This entry comes from a study of blood T cell repertoires in COVID-19. Study context: Donors in the United States, Italy and Spain gave samples during acute or convalescent COVID-19. T cells, B-cell-depleted T cells, or PBMCs supplied cDNA or gDNA.

Cohort 3 donors counted as recovered after two negative PCRs, clearance, or resolved symptoms. Trimming took 0 bases from V and 2 from J; bases not matched to a gene: 4. The CDR3 is made up of 15 amino acids. Germline assignment: CDR1 SGHRS and CDR2 YFSETQ. Profiled with immunoSEQ multiplex PCR; TCRdb holds only in-frame clones, not every one. The repertoire holds around 300,000 clones, with 85% to 90% as singletons. This TCR came from a woman between 18 and 29 years old who had recovered from COVID-19. The V call is TRBV5-1, the J call TRBJ2-7; TRBD1 matches at 8 bases. The sample consisted of PBMCs or T cells enriched from blood (not recorded which). CDR3 region: CASSLDWGQAYEQYF. CDR3 coding DNA: TGCGCCAGCAGCTTGGATTGGGGACAGGCCTACGAGCAGTACTTC.